This T cell receptor beta chain was sequenced during a study of post-analysis software for immune sequencing data. Study information: Relapsing-remitting, secondary progressive and progressive-relapsing forms of multiple sclerosis all featured among disease courses. General study points: In patients, TRBV5-6, TRBV5-1 and TRBV20-1 belonged to roughly 5 TRBV segments found more frequently than in controls.

Each TCR beta cDNA library carried unique molecular identifiers. Yield was 500,000 or so cDNA molecules from about 1 to 10 million T cells. TCRdb re-derived calls from the PCR reads in MiXCR, one entry per CDR3 protein. Among about 770,000 distinct CDR3 sequences listed, 46% were seen once. Germline CDR1 reads ENHRY; CDR2 reads SYGVKD. CDR3 length: 14 residues. The ends were cut back, 6 bases at V and 3 bases at J, with 14 bases in the middle. This clonotype was observed a handful of times. Its antigen is as yet unknown. This TCR was sampled from a girl aged 5 to 17 with multiple sclerosis. The sequencing sample was made of blood. This chain uses TRBV10-3 with TRBJ1-1, with D perhaps TRBD1 (6 bases). CDR3 sequence reads: CAIRNRDTDTEAFF. The CDR3 region has the DNA TGTGCCATCAGAAACCGGGACACAGACACTGAAGCTTTCTTT.